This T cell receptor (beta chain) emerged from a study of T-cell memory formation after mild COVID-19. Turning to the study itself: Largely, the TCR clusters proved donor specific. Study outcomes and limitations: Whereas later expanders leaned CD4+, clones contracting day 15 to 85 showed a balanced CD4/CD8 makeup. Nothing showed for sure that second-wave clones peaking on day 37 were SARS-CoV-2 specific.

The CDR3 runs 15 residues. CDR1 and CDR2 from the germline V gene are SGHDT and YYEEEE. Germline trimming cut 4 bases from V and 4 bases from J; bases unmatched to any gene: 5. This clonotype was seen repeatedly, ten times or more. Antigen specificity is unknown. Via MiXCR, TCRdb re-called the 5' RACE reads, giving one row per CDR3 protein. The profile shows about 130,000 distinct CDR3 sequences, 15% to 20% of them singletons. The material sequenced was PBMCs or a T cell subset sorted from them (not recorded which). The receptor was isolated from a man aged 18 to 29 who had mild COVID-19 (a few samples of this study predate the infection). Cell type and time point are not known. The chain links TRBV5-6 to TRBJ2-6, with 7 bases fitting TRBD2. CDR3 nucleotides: TGTGCCAGCAGCCCGGGACTATCCGGGGCCAACGTCCTGACTTTC. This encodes CASSPGLSGANVLTF.